This paragraph covers one T cell receptor beta chain sequence. This clonotype was detected a few times. There is no known antigen for this receptor. The input lacks base qualities; no much larger clone sits a single base away. The data were produced on an Illumina HiSeq 1500. Using fastp trimming at Q25 and MiXCR clonotype assembly, TCRdb reanalyzed the public sequencing data and kept in-frame beta chains. Merged by CDR3 protein, the rows form single entries marked with the most common genes and DNA. This sample has around 500,000 distinct CDR3 sequences in its table, and about 42% of those were observed once. Jointly, the top ten make up roughly two fifths of the sample. This record belongs to a study of T cell repertoires in cytomegalovirus infection (dated by TCRdb to about 2019). At the level of the whole study: Peptide stimulations targeted recently identified HLA-C-restricted CMV epitopes, whose presentation resists viral immunomodulation, together with well-studied HLA-B-restricted epitopes. Donor HLA type was relevant to the analysis, because carriage of CMV infection together with the matching HLA type was indicated by public TCR beta signatures. Overall results and qualifications from the work: The ex vivo response was dominated by HLA-C-restricted CMV-specific TCR beta clonotypes, and the single most frequent clonotype in two of eight donors was supplied by these HLA-C-restricted clonotypes. Carriers of CMV infection plus the relevant HLA type were discriminated by the cumulative frequency of public TCR beta family members in the study cohort and in an independent roughly 370-donor cohort.

This sample's treatment or condition label indicates: in vitro stimulation with specific CMV peptide epitopes to enrich CMV-specific T cells. The germline V gene specifies SGHTA as CDR1 and FQGNSA as CDR2. The CDR3 has 14 amino acids, counting the end cysteine and phenylalanine. Only the CDR3 portion is preserved as DNA: 42 bases, with reading frame beginning at the first base. V was cut back by 1 base and J by 4 bases, leaving a gap of 10 bases between them. The rearrangement joined TRBV7-2 to TRBJ1-1, with TRBD1 tentatively as D gene (5 bases match). The clonotype comes from a human donor in good health (CMV status not recorded). Some clones in this sample may be carry-over from other donors' samples. Sequencing used cultured PBMCs, obtained from culture after CMV antigen stimulation. For the CDR3, the sequence is CASSLGPQGTEAFF. The nucleotide sequence reads as follows: TGTGCCAGCAGCTTAGGACCGCAGGGCACTGAAGCTTTCTTT.